Below are 15 T cell receptor beta chains sequenced from a single sample in a study of lymphopenia after photon versus proton radiotherapy. TCRdb's copy holds only in-frame clones and misses some; the assay was immunoSEQ multiplex PCR. This table holds 68,000 or so clones, more than 75% found once. Here the sequenced sample was peripheral blood, taken from a patient treated with photon-based radiotherapy. These receptors were taken from a woman between 70 and 85 years old with pancreatic cancer.

The CDR3: CASSLIGLETQYF. CDR3 in DNA: TGTGCCAGCAGCTTAATTGGGTTAGAGACCCAGTACTTC. The chain carries TRBV7-9 and TRBJ2-5, with D hard to call. The CDR3 contains 13 residues. The V end was cut by 2 bases, the J end by 4 bases, with 8 bases between. Germline CDR1 reads SEHNR; CDR2 reads FQNEAQ (reference sequence).

This clone has a single count. The chain joins TRBV19 to TRBJ2-1; 8 bases line up with TRBD2. The germline gives CDR1 LNHDA, CDR2 SQIVND (reference sequence). The trim removed 9 bases at V and 5 bases at J, leaving 9 bases unmatched. The CDR3 is 14 amino acids. This CDR3 reads CASASGGTNNEQFF. DNA of the CDR3: TGTGCCAGCGCCTCGGGGGGGACCAACAATGAGCAGTTCTTC.

This rearrangement joins TRBV5-4 to TRBJ2-7; 9 bases map to TRBD1. The V gene's germline CDR1 is SGHNT and CDR2 YYREEE (reference sequence). V dropped 3 bases and J dropped 5; count of bases not matched to a gene: 9. The CDR3 has 15 residues. DNA of the CDR3: TGTGCCAGCAGCTCCCCGGGACAGGGCTACAACGAGCAGTACTTC. Amino acids: CASSSPGQGYNEQYF. The whole variable domain, filled in from reference TRBV5-4 and TRBJ2-7, reads ETGVTQSPTHLIKTRGQQVTLRCSSQSGHNTVSWYQQALGQGPQFIFQYYREEENGRGNFPPRFSGLQFPNYSSELNVNALELDDSALYLCASSSPGQGYNEQYFGPGTRLTVT.

The chain links TRBV5-6 to TRBJ2-1; D is possibly TRBD2 (5 bases). Trimming took 4 bases from V and 3 from J, leaving 17 bases between them. This CDR3 region has 16 residues. Germline V gene sequence: CDR1 SGHDT, CDR2 YYEEEE. Here the CDR3 DNA reads TGTGCCAGCAGCGGAATGGGTAAAGGACTCTACAATGAGCAGTTCTTC. This gives the protein CASSGMGKGLYNEQFF.

The J gene is TRBJ1-2, the V gene TRBV7-2; weak D call: TRBD1 (5 bases). The CDR3 is 14 residues long. The V gene lost 5 bases and the J gene lost 3 bases, with 13 bases spanning the gap. Per the germline V gene, CDR1 is SGHTA and CDR2 is FQGNSA. The CDR3 coding sequence is TGTGCCAGCAGCCCCCGTGCGGGGGACTATGGCTACACCTTC. This translates into CASSPRAGDYGYTF.

This clone was observed a single time. The chain recombines TRBV21-1 with TRBJ2-1; the table names TRBD2, a call not compared with the DNA. TRBV21-1 is recorded as a pseudogene. This CDR3 is built from 17 residues. CDR3 in amino acids: CASSLQEGPAPYNEQFF. The CDR3 DNA sequence: TGTGCCAGCAGCCTCCAAGAGGGCCCAGCGCCTTACAATGAGCAGTTCTTC.

The rearrangement links TRBV28 to TRBJ1-1, with 10 nucleotides matching TRBD1. Germline V gene sequence: CDR1 MDHEN, CDR2 SYDVKM. V was clipped by 2 bases and J by 9 bases; unmatched bases: 6. This CDR3 is 14 amino acids long. CDR3 DNA: TGTGCCAGCAGTTTAGTTAGGGACAGGGGTAAAGCTTTCTTT. Protein sequence: CASSLVRDRGKAFF.

The chain joins TRBV2 to TRBJ2-1; tentatively, D is TRBD1 (5 bases). Germline CDR1 SNHLY, CDR2 FYNNEI. The CDR3 runs 17 residues. V was cut by 0 bases and J by 5 bases, with 17 bases left in between. The CDR3 protein is CASSEARSTKGHNEQFF. The CDR3 DNA reads TGTGCCAGCAGTGAAGCGCGGAGCACCAAGGGGCACAATGAGCAGTTCTTC. The variable domain in full, with the rest retrieved from reference TRBV2 and TRBJ2-1, is EPEVTQTPSHQVTQMGQEVILRCVPISNHLYFYWYRQILGQKVEFLVSFYNNEISEKSEIFDDQFSVERPDGSNFTLKIRSTKLEDSAMYFCASSEARSTKGHNEQFFGPGTRLTVL.

The genes are TRBV23-1 and TRBJ2-2; D gene unclear. TRBV23-1 has ORF status, its function being uncertain. This CDR3 region has 16 residues. The V end lost 0 bases, the J end lost 0 bases, and 8 bases lay between the germline ends. The CDR3 nucleotides read TGCGCCAGCAGTCAATCGGGCCACCCGAACACCGGGGAGCTGTTTTTT. Its translation is CASSQSGHPNTGELFF.

This chain uses TRBV9 with TRBJ1-4, with 11 bases aligning to TRBD1. Per germline, CDR1 SGDLS and CDR2 YYNGEE. The CDR3 length is 16 residues. After removal of 3 bases from V and 4 bases from J, the junction contained 5 bases not matched to a gene. The CDR3 DNA sequence: TGTGCCAGCAGCGCCGGACAGGGGGCGGGTAATGAAAAACTGTTTTTT. Translation: CASSAGQGAGNEKLFF.

Only one count was recorded for this clone. V gene TRBV6-1 combines with J gene TRBJ2-3; D ambiguous. Germline assignment: CDR1 MNHNS and CDR2 SASEGT. Trimming cost V 2 bases and J 1 base, with 4 bases left between them. The CDR3 has 13 amino acids. CDR3 region: CASSETGTDTQYF. The CDR3, as DNA: TGTGCCAGCAGTGAAACGGGCACAGATACGCAGTATTTT.

The chain uses TRBV7-2 and TRBJ1-1; D gene unclear. The germline V and J ends were trimmed by 5 bases and 0 bases, with 7 bases remaining between them. The CDR3 covers 13 residues. In germline, CDR1 is SGHTA, CDR2 FQGNSA. In DNA form, the CDR3 reads TGTGCCAGCAGCGCCGGGGTGAACACTGAAGCTTTCTTT. Translating gives CASSAGVNTEAFF.

The chain couples TRBV29-1 to TRBJ2-1, with D possibly being TRBD2 (6 bases). The CDR3 has 11 residues. V lost 6 bases and J 10 bases, leaving 13 bases between the germline ends. Germline V gene data show CDR1 as SQVTM and CDR2 as ANQGSEA. The CDR3 loop reads CSVPDRGEQFF. As DNA, the CDR3 is TGCAGCGTCCCCGACCGGGGGGAGCAGTTCTTC.

The V and J genes are TRBV19 and TRBJ2-2; no definite D call. CDR3 size: 17 residues. CDR1 is LNHDA and CDR2 is SQIVND in the germline V gene (reference sequence). Trimming took off 3 bases at V and 1 base at J, with 15 bases between the two ends. CDR3 in DNA: TGTGCCAGTAGTATGGTAGAAAGCTTAAAGAACACCGGGGAGCTGTTTTTT. It translates to CASSMVESLKNTGELFF.

CDR3 bases: TGTGCCAGCAGCCTAAACATTAACGGGGAGCTGTTTTTT. Translation gives CASSLNINGELFF. This chain uses TRBV7-8 with TRBJ2-2; D call uncertain. Germline CDR1 reads SGHVS; CDR2 reads FQNEAQ. The CDR3 spans 13 residues. V gave up 5 bases and J gave up 7 bases, with 11 bases separating them.